These T cell receptor beta chains were read from a single sample in a study of T cell changes during pregnancy in multiple sclerosis. Clones were sequenced by immunoSEQ multiplex PCR, and TCRdb holds only the in-frame ones, with some missing. The sample carries 50,000 or so clones, around 87% recorded once. The sequences come from CD8+ T cells from peripheral blood mononuclear cells, collected in the second trimester of pregnancy. These receptors came from a female donor with multiple sclerosis, enrolled in a pregnancy study. The CDR3 runs from the conserved cysteine through the conserved F or W. The order of the fields is D gene, V gene, CDR3 length, J gene, CDR3 DNA, CDR3 protein. A D gene is named only where the DNA matches it firmly.

TRBD1	TRBV15	20	TRBJ1-2	TGTGCCACCAGCAGGGAAAATTCCGGGACAGGGATATTAGCTAACTATGGCTACACCTTC	CATSRENSGTGILANYGYTF
-	TRBV9	16	TRBJ2-1	TGTGCCAGCAGCGTAGGGGGCCGGAGCTCCTACAATGAGCAGTTCTTC	CASSVGGRSSYNEQFF
-	TRBV4-2	12	TRBJ2-1	TGTGCCAGCAGCCAAGCCGACAATGAGCAGTTCTTC	CASSQADNEQFF
-	TRBV6-6	12	TRBJ2-2	TGTGCCAGCGGACTTGACACCGGGGAGCTGTTTTTT	CASGLDTGELFF
-	TRBV10-3	14	TRBJ1-2	TGTGCCATCAGTGAGTCGCCGGGGGGGCATGGCTACACCTTC	CAISESPGGHGYTF
-	TRBV18	16	TRBJ2-2	TGTGCCAGCTCACCATCGGGTTACGCGAACACCGGGGAGCTGTTTTTT	CASSPSGYANTGELFF
TRBD1	TRBV6-5	15	TRBJ2-1	TGTGCCAGCAGTTACGACGACAGGGGGCTCAATGAGCAGTTCTTC	CASSYDDRGLNEQFF
TRBD1	TRBV19	14	TRBJ2-5	TGTGCCAGTAGTATAACAGGGGGGAGAGAGACCCAGTACTTC	CASSITGGRETQYF
TRBD1	TRBV27	15	TRBJ1-5	TGTGCCAGCAGTCCCCTGGGACAGGGGGATCAGCCCCAGCATTTT	CASSPLGQGDQPQHF
TRBD1	TRBV7-9	15	TRBJ2-7	TGTGCCAGCAGCGGTCCGGGACAGGGGTTCGACGAGCAGTACTTC	CASSGPGQGFDEQYF
-	TRBV5-5	15	TRBJ2-2	TGTGCCAGCAGCTTCTACCCCGCGAACACCGGGGAGCTGTTTTTT	CASSFYPANTGELFF
-	TRBV6-1	14	TRBJ1-2	TGTGCCAGCAGTGAACTGGCAGGCGGCGGGGGCTACACCTTC	CASSELAGGGGYTF
-	TRBV6-6	11	TRBJ1-4	TGTGCCAGCAGTTTCGGTGAAAAACTGTTTTTT	CASSFGEKLFF
-	TRBV21-1	15	TRBJ2-7	TGTGCCGGGGGGAGCCTAGATCGCCTCTCCTACGAGCAGTACTTC	CAGGSLDRLSYEQYF
-	TRBV9	18	TRBJ2-1	TGTGCCAGCAGCTACCCGTCGGGACATGCTATTCTTAGGGATGAGCAGTTCTTC	CASSYPSGHAILRDEQFF
-	TRBV5-4	13	TRBJ1-2	TGTGCCAGCAGCCCGGGTGGGAACTATGGCTACACCTTC	CASSPGGNYGYTF